This TCR beta chain is drawn from a study of T cells in women clearing cervical HPV infection. Background on the study: Women with histologically confirmed HPV16-related CIN3 or worse, 2 with invasive cancer, served as cases.

Method: immunoSEQ multiplex PCR; TCRdb's copy keeps in-frame clones and lacks some. Its clone listing holds 25,000 to 30,000 clones. Remarks on this clone: The CDR3 is cut off 3 residues early in the read; its end comes from the germline J gene.

The junction had 5 bases not matched to a gene; V was cut back by 4 bases and J by 3 bases. The CDR3 covers 15 residues. Germline loops: CDR1 MNHNS, CDR2 SASEGT. The specimen was blood buffy coat. The receptor was isolated from a woman aged 18 to 75 with a cervical HPV16 infection that either progressed to CIN3+ or cleared (not recorded which). The chain joins TRBV6-1 to TRBJ2-2, with 7 bases identical to TRBD1. The CDR3 here is CASSGIQGHTGELFF. The sequenced part of the CDR3 DNA is TGTGCCAGCAGTGGGATACAGGGGCACACCGGGGAG.